The sequence of this T cell receptor beta chain was determined in a study of blood T cell repertoires in COVID-19. Study-wide context: The analysed material was cDNA or gDNA that came from T cells, B-cell-depleted T cells, or PBMCs.

Germline-derived CDR1 and CDR2 are SGHNT and YYREEE (reference sequence). This CDR3 spans 16 amino acids. V shed 2 bases, J shed 7 bases, and the junction held 7 bases outside the gene matches. Study members were between about 18 and 100 years old and lived in around 24 US regions. Using immunoSEQ multiplex PCR, the repertoire was profiled, and TCRdb retains in-frame clones only, with some absent. The table records over 130,000 clones, about 80% of them present only once. This receptor was taken from a woman aged 50 to 65 who had recovered from COVID-19. This chain connects TRBV5-4 to TRBJ1-6, with 9 bases matching TRBD1. The sequencing sample was made of PBMCs or T cells enriched from blood (not recorded which). In nucleotides, the CDR3 is TGTGCCAGCAGCTTTAACAGGGGGCTACAAAATTCACCCCTCCACTTT. This codes for CASSFNRGLQNSPLHF.